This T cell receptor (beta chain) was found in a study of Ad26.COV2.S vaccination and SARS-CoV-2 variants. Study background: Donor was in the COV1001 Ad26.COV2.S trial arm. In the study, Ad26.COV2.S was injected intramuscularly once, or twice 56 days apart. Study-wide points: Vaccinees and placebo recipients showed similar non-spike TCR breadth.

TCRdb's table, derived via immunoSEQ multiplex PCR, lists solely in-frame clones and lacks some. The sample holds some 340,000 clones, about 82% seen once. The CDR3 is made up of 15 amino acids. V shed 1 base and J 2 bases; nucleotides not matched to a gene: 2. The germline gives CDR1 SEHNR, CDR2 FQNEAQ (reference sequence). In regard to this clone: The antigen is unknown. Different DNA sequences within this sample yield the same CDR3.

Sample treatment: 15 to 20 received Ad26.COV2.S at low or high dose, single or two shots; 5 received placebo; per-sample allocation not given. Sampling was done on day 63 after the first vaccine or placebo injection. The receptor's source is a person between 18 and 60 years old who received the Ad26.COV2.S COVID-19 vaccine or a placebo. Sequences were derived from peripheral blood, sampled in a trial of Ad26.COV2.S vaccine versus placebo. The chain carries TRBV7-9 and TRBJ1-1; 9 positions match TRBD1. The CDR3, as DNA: TGTGCCAGCAGCTTAGGACAGGGGGTTAACACTGAAGCTTTCTTT. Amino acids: CASSLGQGVNTEAFF.